These 14 T cell receptor beta chains share one sample of origin, sequenced in a study of blood T cell repertoires in COVID-19. The table came from immunoSEQ multiplex PCR; TCRdb's copy has only in-frame clones and leaves some out. The repertoire has roughly 400,000 clones, about 89% of them found once; the top ten carry 0.86%. Specimen: PBMCs or T cells enriched from blood (not recorded which). These receptors were collected from a woman in her thirties or forties who had been exposed to COVID-19.

The V and J genes are TRBV7-3 and TRBJ2-3; 11 bases are a match to TRBD2. The CDR3 is 18 amino acids. J lost 6 bases, V lost 1 base, and 12 bases had no gene match. The germline CDR1 and CDR2 sequences are SGHTA and FQGTGA. The DNA of the CDR3 is TGTGCCAGCAGCTTAAGACCACTAGCGGGGGCTACGAGGGATACGCAGTATTTT. This translates into CASSLRPLAGATRDTQYF.

The rearrangement links TRBV30 to TRBJ1-6; 10 positions agree with TRBD1. The CDR3 sequence is 14 residues long. Germline V gene lookup returns CDR1 GTSNPN and CDR2 SVGIG (reference sequence). The V and J ends lost 3 bases and 7 bases, in that order; junction bases with no gene match: 3. In DNA form, the CDR3 reads TGTGCCTGGAGGTGGACAGGGGGAAATTCACCCCTCCACTTT. It specifies CAWRWTGGNSPLHF.

As for this clone: The same CDR3 also results from other DNA sequences found in this sample. This chain uses TRBV5-6 with TRBJ2-7; weak D call: TRBD2 (5 bases). V lost 1 base and J 1 base, leaving 6 bases between the germline ends. CDR3 length: 13 amino acids. Germline V lookup: CDR1 SGHDT, CDR2 YYEEEE. The CDR3 here is CASSLRGSYEQYF. CDR3 in DNA: TGTGCCAGCAGCTTGCGGGGATCCTACGAGCAGTACTTC.

The chain joins TRBV5-1 to TRBJ2-7, with D perhaps matching TRBD1 (6 bases). The CDR3 loop spans 13 amino acids. Germline values: CDR1 SGHRS, CDR2 YFSETQ. Trimming stripped 1 base from V and 6 bases from J, with 11 bases between. The CDR3 region is CASSLSGAPEQYF. CDR3 nucleotides: TGCGCCAGCAGCTTGTCAGGGGCCCCCGAGCAGTACTTC. Using reference TRBV5-1 and TRBJ2-7 for the parts outside the CDR3, the full variable domain is KAGVTQTPRYLIKTRGQQVTLSCSPISGHRSVSWYQQTPGQGLQFLFEYFSETQRNKGNFPGRFSGRQFSNSRSEMNVSTLELGDSALYLCASSLSGAPEQYFGPGTRLTVT.

The V gene is TRBV14, the J gene TRBJ1-1; D is possibly TRBD1 (6 bases). Germline loops: CDR1 SGHDN, CDR2 FVKESK. V lost 5 bases and J lost 9, with 10 bases in between. The CDR3 consists of 11 residues. Here the CDR3 reads CASSSGQQAFF. As DNA, the CDR3 is TGTGCCAGCAGCAGTGGACAGCAAGCTTTCTTT. The whole variable domain, filled in from reference TRBV14 and TRBJ1-1, reads EAGVTQFPSHSVIEKGQTVTLRCDPISGHDNLYWYRRVMGKEIKFLLHFVKESKQDESGMPNNRFLAERTGGTYSTLKVQPAELEDSGVYFCASSSGQQAFFGQGTRLTVV.

V gene TRBV19 combines with J gene TRBJ1-5; D not resolved. The ends were cut back, 3 bases at V and 0 bases at J, with 6 bases in the middle. The germline CDR1 and CDR2 sequences are LNHDA and SQIVND (reference sequence). This CDR3 contains 14 residues. CDR3 region: CASSMRDSNQPQHF. The CDR3, as DNA: TGTGCCAGTAGTATGAGGGATAGCAATCAGCCCCAGCATTTT.

The chain employs TRBV24-1 and TRBJ2-5; no definite D call. The CDR3 is made up of 13 amino acids. V lost 2 bases and J 5 bases, leaving 8 bases between the germline ends. Germline V gene data show CDR1 as KGHDR and CDR2 as SFDVKD. The CDR3: CATSDSFLETQYF. The CDR3 DNA is TGTGCCACCAGTGATTCGTTTTTGGAGACCCAGTACTTC.

The chain is built from TRBV10-3 and TRBJ2-7; D unclear. The CDR3 consists of 11 residues. The germline V gene has CDR1 ENHRY and CDR2 SYGVKD. V was clipped by 4 bases and J by 7 bases, with 8 bases between them. The CDR3 reads CAISGLREQYF. Written as DNA, the CDR3 is TGTGCCATCAGTGGACTGAGAGAGCAGTACTTC.

This chain links TRBV7-3 with TRBJ1-6; D might be TRBD1 (5 bases). Trimming shortened V by 4 bases and J by 7 bases, and 11 bases separated the two germline ends. Germline V CDR1 and CDR2: SGHTA, FQGTGA. This CDR3 is built from 14 residues. The CDR3 DNA follows: TGTGCCAGCAGCTCCGGAGGGGCGAATTCACCCCTCCACTTT. Encoded protein: CASSSGGANSPLHF.

V is TRBV19 and J is TRBJ1-5, with 9 bases lining up with TRBD1. V was pared by 6 bases and J by 6 bases, with 3 bases of the junction left unmatched. The CDR3 is made up of 13 amino acids. Germline V lookup: CDR1 LNHDA, CDR2 SQIVND (reference sequence). The CDR3 DNA reads as TGTGCCAGTAGGGGGACAGGGCTTCAGCCCCAGCATTTT. It specifies CASRGTGLQPQHF.

The chain joins TRBV6-5 to TRBJ1-5; possible D gene TRBD1, 5 bases. This CDR3 contains 13 residues. Germline CDR1 is MNHEY and CDR2 is SVGAGI. V was pared by 6 bases and J by 3 bases, with 9 bases between. As DNA, the CDR3 is TGTGCCAGCAGCAGGGCTTCCAATCAGCCCCAGCATTTT. Amino acid sequence: CASSRASNQPQHF.

This chain links TRBV5-1 with TRBJ1-2, with 7 bases identical to TRBD1. The CDR3 is made up of 17 amino acids. Unmatched junction bases numbered 8, after V lost 0 bases and J lost 0 bases. Germline assignment: CDR1 SGHRS and CDR2 YFSETQ. Here the CDR3 reads CASSLGQGSLANYGYTF. CDR3 in DNA: TGCGCCAGCAGCTTGGGACAGGGATCCTTAGCTAACTATGGCTACACCTTC.

The chain is built from TRBV6-5 and TRBJ1-3; D unresolved. Between the trimmed V and J ends, which lost 0 bases and 6 bases, there was a span of 15 bases. Germline V gene data show CDR1 as MNHEY and CDR2 as SVGAGI. CDR3 length: 16 amino acids. CDR3 loop: CASSYSTERGQNTIYF. The CDR3 DNA follows: TGTGCCAGCAGTTACTCAACCGAACGAGGCCAAAACACCATATATTTT.

The rearrangement uses TRBV7-2 and TRBJ1-2; 7 bases align to TRBD1. The V gene end was trimmed by 4 bases and the J gene end by 6 bases; junction bases not matched to a gene: 11. The CDR3 totals 15 residues. The V gene's germline CDR1 is SGHTA and CDR2 FQGNSA. CDR3 amino acids: CASSSRGGTENGYTF. The DNA for the CDR3 is TGTGCCAGCAGCTCCCGCGGAGGGACAGAGAATGGCTACACCTTC.